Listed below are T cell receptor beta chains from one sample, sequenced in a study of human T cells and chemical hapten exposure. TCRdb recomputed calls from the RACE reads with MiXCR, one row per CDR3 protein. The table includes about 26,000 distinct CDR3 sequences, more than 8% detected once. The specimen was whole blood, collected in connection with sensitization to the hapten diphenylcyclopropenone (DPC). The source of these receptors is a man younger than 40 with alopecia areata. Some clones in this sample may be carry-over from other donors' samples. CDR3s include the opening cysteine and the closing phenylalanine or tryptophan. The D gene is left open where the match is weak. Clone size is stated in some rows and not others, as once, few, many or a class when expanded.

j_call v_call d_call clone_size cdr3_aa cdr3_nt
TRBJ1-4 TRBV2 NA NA CASSRQENEKLFF TGTGCCAGTTCCAGACAGGAGAATGAAAAACTGTTTTTT
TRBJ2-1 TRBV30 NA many CAWSPLDPRDEQFF TGTGCCTGGAGCCCCCTGGATCCACGGGATGAGCAGTTCTTC
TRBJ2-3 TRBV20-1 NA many CSALRQGTDTQYF TGCAGTGCTCTACGACAAGGAACAGATACGCAGTATTTT
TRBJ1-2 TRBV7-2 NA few CASSFLGSGYTF TGTGCCAGCAGCTTTTTAGGGTCTGGCTACACCTTC
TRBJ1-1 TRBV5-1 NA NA CASALSLNTEAFF TGCGCCAGCGCTCTTAGCCTGAACACTGAAGCTTTCTTT
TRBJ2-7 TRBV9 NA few CASSPRGDGTGVEQYF TGTGCCAGCAGCCCTCGAGGGGATGGGACGGGAGTCGAGCAGTACTTC
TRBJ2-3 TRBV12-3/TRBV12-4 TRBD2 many CASSPELGGGRDTQYF TGTGCCAGCAGCCCCGAGCTGGGGGGGGGAAGAGATACGCAGTATTTT
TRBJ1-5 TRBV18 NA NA CASSTSGTDQPQHF TGTGCCAGCTCGACGTCGGGGACCGATCAGCCCCAGCATTTT
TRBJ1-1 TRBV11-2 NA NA CASSSQSGTRGTEAFF TGTGCCAGCAGCTCCCAATCCGGGACAAGGGGGACTGAAGCTTTCTTT
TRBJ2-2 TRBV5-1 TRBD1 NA CASSSGTGGVIDTGELFF TGCGCCAGCAGCTCCGGGACAGGGGGAGTAATAGACACCGGGGAGCTGTTTTTT
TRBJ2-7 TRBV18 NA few CASSPGQEDEQYF TGTGCCAGCTCACCGGGCCAGGAGGACGAGCAGTACTTC
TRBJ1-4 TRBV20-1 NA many CSARGRMGTEKLFF TGCAGTGCTAGAGGGCGGATGGGTACTGAAAAACTGTTTTTT
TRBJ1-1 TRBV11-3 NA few CASSLEGHTEAFF TGTGCCAGCAGCTTAGAGGGCCACACTGAAGCTTTCTTT
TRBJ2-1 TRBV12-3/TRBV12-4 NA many CASSFPDNEQFF TGTGCCAGCAGTTTCCCTGACAATGAGCAGTTCTTC
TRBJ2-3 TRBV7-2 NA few CASSPFKRVGTDTQYF TGTGCCAGCAGCCCTTTCAAGAGGGTCGGCACAGATACGCAGTATTTT
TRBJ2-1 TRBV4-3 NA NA CASSADNQAYSSYNEQFF TGCGCCAGCAGCGCCGACAACCAAGCGTACAGCTCCTACAATGAGCAGTTCTTC
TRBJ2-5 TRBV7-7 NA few CASRPVGETQYF TGTGCTAGCCGACCCGTGGGGGAGACCCAGTACTTC
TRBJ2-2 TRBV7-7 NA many CASSLEGASTGELFF TGTGCTAGCAGCTTAGAAGGGGCGAGCACCGGGGAGCTGTTTTTT
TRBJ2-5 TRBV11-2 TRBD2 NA CASSLTSGSGETQYF TGTGCCAGCAGCCTAACTAGCGGGAGCGGCGAGACCCAGTACTTC
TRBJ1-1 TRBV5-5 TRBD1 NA CASSGNRGAEAFF TGTGCCAGCAGCGGGAACAGGGGCGCTGAAGCTTTCTTT
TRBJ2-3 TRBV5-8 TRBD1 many CASSPGQGRGTDTQYF TGTGCCAGCAGCCCCGGACAGGGGAGGGGAACAGATACGCAGTATTTT
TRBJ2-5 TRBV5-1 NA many CASSSNPRSERWETQYF TGCGCCAGCAGCTCGAACCCCCGGAGCGAACGGTGGGAGACCCAGTACTTC
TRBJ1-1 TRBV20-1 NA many CSARVEELRAFF TGCAGTGCTAGAGTAGAGGAGTTGAGGGCTTTCTTT
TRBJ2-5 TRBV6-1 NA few CASSDWNFGETQYF TGTGCCAGCAGTGATTGGAATTTCGGAGAGACCCAGTACTTC
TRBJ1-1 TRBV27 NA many CASSLTGGEAFF TGTGCCAGCAGTTTGACAGGTGGTGAAGCTTTCTTT